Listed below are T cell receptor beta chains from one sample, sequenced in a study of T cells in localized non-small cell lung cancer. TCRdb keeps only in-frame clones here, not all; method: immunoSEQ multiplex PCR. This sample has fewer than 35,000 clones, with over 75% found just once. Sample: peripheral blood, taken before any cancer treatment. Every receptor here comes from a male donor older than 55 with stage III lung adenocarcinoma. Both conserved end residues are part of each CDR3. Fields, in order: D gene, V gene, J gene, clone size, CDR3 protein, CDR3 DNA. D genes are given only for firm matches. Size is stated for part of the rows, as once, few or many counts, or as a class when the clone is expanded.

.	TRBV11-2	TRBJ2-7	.	CASSFSLGRLYEQYF	TGTGCCAGCAGCTTCTCCCTAGGACGGCTATACGAGCAGTACTTC
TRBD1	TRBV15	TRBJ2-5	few	CATSSRDRQETQYF	TGTGCCACCAGCAGCCGGGACAGACAAGAGACCCAGTACTTC
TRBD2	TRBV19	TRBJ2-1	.	CASSRTSGTLYNEQFF	TGTGCCAGTAGTAGGACTAGCGGGACCCTCTACAATGAGCAGTTCTTC
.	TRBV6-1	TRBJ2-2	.	CASSVEQNTGELFF	TGTGCCAGCAGTGTCGAACAGAACACCGGGGAGCTGTTTTTT
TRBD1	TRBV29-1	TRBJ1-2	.	CSVAGQGVNYGYTF	TGCAGCGTCGCGGGGCAGGGGGTTAACTATGGCTACACCTTC
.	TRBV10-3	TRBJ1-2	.	CAISEWGSDYGYTF	TGTGCCATCAGTGAGTGGGGATCGGACTATGGCTACACCTTC
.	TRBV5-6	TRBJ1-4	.	CASSRIGGHEKLFF	TGTGCCAGCAGCCGGATCGGGGGGCATGAAAAACTGTTTTTT
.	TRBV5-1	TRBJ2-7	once	CASSLRLRTYEQYF	TGCGCCAGCAGCTTGCGATTAAGGACCTACGAGCAGTACTTC
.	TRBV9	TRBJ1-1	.	CASSVGVGDTEAFF	TGTGCCAGCAGCGTAGGAGTCGGCGACACTGAAGCTTTCTTT
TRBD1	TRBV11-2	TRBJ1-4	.	CASSPPALDRRNEKLFF	TGTGCCAGCAGCCCCCCGGCCCTGGACAGGAGAAATGAAAAACTGTTTTTT
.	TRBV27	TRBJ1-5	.	CASSLRRPASNQPQHF	TGTGCCAGCAGTTTACGCCGGCCAGCTAGCAATCAGCCCCAGCATTTT
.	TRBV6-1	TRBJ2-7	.	CASGDGGPYEQYF	TGTGCCAGTGGGGACGGGGGGCCCTACGAGCAGTACTTC
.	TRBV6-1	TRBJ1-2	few	CASSEDVYGYTF	TGTGCCAGCAGTGAAGACGTCTATGGCTACACCTTC
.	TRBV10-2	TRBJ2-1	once	CASRGQQFENEQFF	TGCGCCAGCAGGGGGCAGCAATTCGAAAATGAGCAGTTCTTC
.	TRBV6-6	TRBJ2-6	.	CASSYHPRSGANVLTF	TGTGCCAGCAGTTACCACCCACGGTCTGGGGCCAACGTCCTGACTTTC
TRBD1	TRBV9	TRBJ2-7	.	CASSRGDRVVDEQYF	TGTGCCAGCAGCAGAGGGGACAGGGTAGTCGACGAGCAGTACTTC
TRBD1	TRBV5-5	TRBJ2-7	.	CASSSRGTGYKDYEQYF	TGTGCCAGCAGCTCACGGGGGACAGGGTACAAGGACTACGAGCAGTACTTC
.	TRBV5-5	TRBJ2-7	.	CASSLAADYEQYF	TGTGCCAGCAGCTTGGCCGCAGACTACGAGCAGTACTTC
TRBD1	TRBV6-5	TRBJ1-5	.	CASSYSWGTGTQPQHF	TGTGCCAGCAGTTACTCTTGGGGGACAGGGACTCAGCCCCAGCATTTT
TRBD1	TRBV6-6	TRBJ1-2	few	CASSTGGGYTF	TGTGCCAGCAGTACAGGGGGTGGCTACACCTTC
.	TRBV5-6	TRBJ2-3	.	CASSLEIRGDTQYF	TGTGCCAGCAGCTTGGAAATACGAGGAGATACGCAGTATTTT
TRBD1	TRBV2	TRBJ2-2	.	CASSLQGTGELFF	TGTGCCAGCAGTTTACAGGGGACCGGGGAGCTGTTTTTT
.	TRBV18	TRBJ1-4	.	CASSPSRGEKLFF	TGTGCCAGCTCACCTAGTCGGGGGGAAAAACTGTTTTTT
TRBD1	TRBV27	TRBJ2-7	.	CASSLETGTGGHEQYF	TGTGCCAGCAGTTTAGAGACCGGGACAGGGGGCCACGAGCAGTACTTC
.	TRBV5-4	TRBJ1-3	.	CASSFLGGSGNTIYF	TGTGCCAGCAGCTTTTTGGGGGGCTCTGGAAACACCATATATTTT
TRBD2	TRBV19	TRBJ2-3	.	CASSRPRGTTDTQYF	TGTGCCAGTAGTCGCCCGCGGGGGACCACAGATACGCAGTATTTT
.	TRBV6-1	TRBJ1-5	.	CASSVLQDQPQHF	TGTGCCAGCAGTGTCCTACAGGATCAGCCCCAGCATTTT
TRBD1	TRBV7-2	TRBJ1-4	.	CASSPQGGRGEKLFF	TGTGCCAGCAGCCCCCAAGGGGGCCGGGGCGAAAAACTGTTTTTT
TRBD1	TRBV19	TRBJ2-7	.	CASRGTVNSYEQYF	TGTGCCAGTAGAGGGACAGTTAACTCCTACGAGCAGTACTTC
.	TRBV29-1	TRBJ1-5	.	CSVAQDSNQPQHF	TGCAGCGTTGCACAGGATAGCAATCAGCCCCAGCATTTT